This passage covers 15 T cell receptor beta chains from one sample sequenced in a study of long-term antiretroviral therapy in people with HIV. immunoSEQ v3.0 was run at survey level. Profiled with immunoSEQ multiplex PCR; TCRdb holds only in-frame clones, not every one. The sample has over 15,000 clones, 75% to 85% seen once. The sequencing used unsorted PBMCs, collected 0.1 years before starting antiretroviral therapy. The receptors come from a man aged 18 to 29 with HIV.

In its sample, this clone was seen a few times. The rearrangement uses TRBV11-1 and TRBJ1-2; D is undetermined. Germline values: CDR1 SGHAT, CDR2 FQDESV (reference sequence). The CDR3 extends over 13 amino acids. V was cut by 2 bases and J by 2 bases, with 6 bases left in between. CDR3 amino acids: CASSLTLNYGYTF. The CDR3 DNA reads as TGTGCCAGCAGCTTAACCCTGAACTATGGCTACACCTTC.

The chain recombines TRBV5-4 with TRBJ1-3; TRBD1 aligns across 9 bases. This CDR3 comprises 14 residues. The ends lost 2 bases at V and 4 bases at J; junction bases unmatched: 1. CDR1 and CDR2 from the germline V gene are SGHNT and YYREEE (reference sequence). CDR3 in DNA: TGTGCCAGCAGCTTCGGACAGGGGGGAAACACCATATATTTT. Translated, it gives CASSFGQGGNTIYF.

The chain uses TRBV10-3 and TRBJ1-4; 8 bases agree with TRBD1. CDR3 length: 14 residues. Per germline, CDR1 ENHRY and CDR2 SYGVKD. Losses at the gene ends were 2 bases for V and 6 bases for J; bases not matched to a gene: 2. DNA for the CDR3: TGTGCCATCAGTGAGGCAGGGGGCGATGAAAAACTGTTTTTT. Its protein product is CAISEAGGDEKLFF.

This clone was observed a handful of times. The chain is built from TRBV5-8 and TRBJ2-2; maybe TRBD2 (5 bases). V lost 5 bases and J 0 bases, leaving 8 bases between the germline ends. The V gene's germline CDR1 is SGHTS and CDR2 YDEGEE. This CDR3 region has 14 residues. The CDR3 region is CASRPLANTGELFF. CDR3 bases: TGTGCCAGCAGACCACTAGCGAACACCGGGGAGCTGTTTTTT.

The count of this clone is one. The chain combines TRBV4-2 with TRBJ2-5; 12 positions agree with TRBD2. The germline V gene has CDR1 LGHNA and CDR2 YNFKEQ. The J segment lost 2 bases and the V segment lost 0 bases, leaving 4 bases of the junction unmatched. The CDR3 length is 17 residues. The CDR3 protein is CASSQDPTSGGQETQYF. CDR3 DNA sequence: TGTGCCAGCAGCCAAGATCCCACTAGCGGGGGGCAAGAGACCCAGTACTTC.

V gene TRBV28 combines with J gene TRBJ1-1; 8 bases map to TRBD1. The CDR3 is 18 residues long. J was trimmed by 0 bases and V by 8 bases; bases with no gene match: 17. The germline CDR1 and CDR2 sequences are MDHEN and SYDVKM. CDR3 in DNA: TGTGCCAGCCAATATGGAACGACAGGGGCCAGCATGAACACTGAAGCTTTCTTT. Amino acids: CASQYGTTGASMNTEAFF.

This rearrangement joins TRBV5-4 to TRBJ1-3; 8 bases map to TRBD1. V shed 2 bases, J shed 4 bases, and the junction held 5 bases outside the gene matches. Germline CDR1 is SGHNT and CDR2 is YYREEE (reference sequence). The length of the CDR3 is 15 residues. The DNA for the CDR3 is TGTGCCAGCAGCTTCCAGGGGGCTAGGGGAAACACCATATATTTT. Residues: CASSFQGARGNTIYF.

This chain links TRBV27 with TRBJ2-1; D may be TRBD2 (7 bases). Germline V gene lookup returns CDR1 MNHEY and CDR2 SMNVEV (reference sequence). This CDR3 has 17 residues. The germline V and J ends were trimmed by 4 bases and 3 bases, with 19 bases remaining between them. The CDR3 here is CASSSPIGGGYYNEQFF. CDR3 DNA sequence: TGTGCCAGCAGTTCCCCAATAGGGGGGGGGTACTACAATGAGCAGTTCTTC.

This clone was seen just once. The J gene is TRBJ2-7, the V gene TRBV5-4; 9 nucleotides align to TRBD2. V dropped 2 bases and J dropped 6; count of bases not matched to a gene: 9. Germline values: CDR1 SGHNT, CDR2 YYREEE (reference sequence). CDR3 size: 15 residues. The chain's CDR3 is CASSLTSGRVGEQYF. Here the CDR3 DNA reads TGTGCCAGCAGCTTAACTAGCGGGCGTGTGGGCGAGCAGTACTTC.

The chain links TRBV4-1 to TRBJ2-2, with 7 bases matching TRBD1. Germline trimming cut 0 bases from V and 5 bases from J; bases unmatched to any gene: 3. This CDR3 has 15 residues. The germline V gene encodes CDR1 MGHRA and CDR2 YSYEKL. The CDR3 here is CASSQETRGTGELFF. The CDR3 nucleotides read TGCGCCAGCAGCCAAGAAACCAGGGGGACCGGGGAGCTGTTTTTT.

The V and J genes are TRBV12-5 and TRBJ2-5; D is perhaps TRBD2 (7 bases). CDR1 is LGHNT, CDR2 FRNRAP, per germline. The CDR3 runs to 19 residues. V was trimmed by 7 bases and J by 5 bases, leaving 32 bases between them. The CDR3: CASARGAGAGRSRGETQYF. CDR3 nucleotides: TGTGCTAGTGCCCGGGGGGCGGGGGCGGGACGCTCCAGAGGGGAGACCCAGTACTTC.

The chain combines TRBV6-6 with TRBJ2-7, with a weak D call TRBD2 (5 bases). There are 14 residues in the CDR3. CDR1 is MNHNY and CDR2 is SVGAGI in the germline V gene (reference sequence). V lost 0 bases and J lost 2, with 8 bases in between. CDR3 nucleotides: TGTGCCAGCAGTTACTCCCGGGGTGCCTACGAGCAGTACTTC. This gives the protein CASSYSRGAYEQYF.

In this sample, this clone turned up a few times. This chain uses TRBV19 with TRBJ1-5; 8 nucleotides match TRBD1. The trim removed 5 bases at V and 6 bases at J, leaving 9 bases unmatched. Germline CDR1 is LNHDA and CDR2 is SQIVND (reference sequence). CDR3 length: 15 residues. CDR3 residues: CASSDPTGVRQPQHF. The CDR3 DNA is TGTGCCAGTAGTGATCCGACAGGGGTGCGTCAGCCCCAGCATTTT. Full variable domain (outside the CDR3, taken from reference TRBV19 and TRBJ1-5): DGGITQSPKYLFRKEGQNVTLSCEQNLNHDAMYWYRQDPGQGLRLIYYSQIVNDFQKGDIAEGYSVSREKKESFPLTVTSAQKNPTAFYLCASSDPTGVRQPQHFGDGTRLSIL.

The rearrangement links TRBV27 to TRBJ1-2; D is uncertain. Trimming shortened V by 4 bases and J by 2 bases, and 14 bases separated the two germline ends. The CDR3 totals 15 residues. Per germline, CDR1 MNHEY and CDR2 SMNVEV (reference sequence). The CDR3 here is CASSWGKTSNYGYTF. The DNA for the CDR3 is TGTGCCAGCAGTTGGGGAAAGACGTCCAACTATGGCTACACCTTC.

The chain carries TRBV12-2 and TRBJ2-4; the listed D gene, TRBD1, was not tested against the DNA. TRBV12-2 constitutes a pseudogene. The CDR3 is 15 amino acids. CDR3 sequence: CASRITGQGENIQYF. CDR3 in DNA: TGTGCAAGTCGCATTACGGGACAGGGAGAAAACATTCAGTACTTC.